Below, one T cell receptor (beta chain) is given with its context. What this receptor recognizes is not known. No qualities accompany the bases; no much larger clone lies one base away. The CDR3 regions of human TCRbeta chains were analyzed by immunosequencing. The authors' analysis ran thus. Repertoire TCRs were checked for matches against a reference library of SARS-CoV-2-specific TCRs that had been generated using the MIRA antigen-specificity platform. Breadth was defined as the fraction of unique TCRs that were SARS-CoV-2-associated. Depth was defined as the fraction of total T cells that were SARS-CoV-2-associated. Using the MIRA data, each spike-specific TCR was assigned both to the spike region to which the TCR was reactive and to a CD4 or CD8 class. Log10-transformed breadth and depth values were compared by one-way ANOVA with Sidak's multiple comparisons tests. In its TCRdb copy, this immuneACCESS table keeps in-frame sequences only and misses some clones. Where compared with another copy, unresolved V genes explain less than half of these, and the others have no known cause. That table gives V, J and clone size, and the DNA gave D and trimming. Here the sample has 80,000 to 95,000 clones; 88% occur a single time. The top ten clones comprise about 7% of the sample.

CDR3 length: 13 amino acids, cysteine to phenylalanine. The DNA shown is the 39-base CDR3, in frame from base 1. V sheds 2 bases and J sheds 4 bases, leaving 8 bases between their ends. CDR1 and CDR2 are drawn from the germline V gene (reference sequence): SEHNR, FQNEAQ. This sample was included in a study of T cell responses to AZD1222 COVID-19 vaccine (dated by TCRdb to 2020 to 2022). Concerning the study at large: A total of 233 trial participants underwent TCR sequencing, of whom approximately 210 received two doses of AZD1222 and about 25 received two doses of the MenACWY control vaccine. Enrollment into the trials was organized by age into subgroups of 18-55, 56-69 and 70-plus years, and those subgroups contained roughly 150, 30 and 60 TCR-sequenced participants, respectively. General findings and caveats noted by the study authors: The 56-69-year group was small, and its depth increase did not reach significance, likely because of low power. CD4 TCRs associated with the vaccine covered the entire spike protein, and the dominant responses were in regions 160-218 and 743-854. Because no day 14 peak-response samples were available, repertoires were characterized only after the peak T cell response. Reportedly, almost half of the unique spike-specific TCRs recognized epitopes lying outside the regions that are mutated in the B.1.351 and B.1.1.7 variants. Conclusions about previously exposed vaccinees were limited because only six or seven AZD1222 recipients were SARS-CoV-2 seropositive at baseline. Most participants were white British and females outnumbered males, and the authors suggested that clonal diversity may have been underestimated. Spike-specific TCR breadth and depth rose significantly after two AZD1222 doses compared with day 0 and with MenACWY recipients.

What this sample's time point label stands for: about 28 days (+/-7) after the second vaccine dose. AZD1222 recipients whose second dose came at about 4 weeks and those whose second dose came at about 12 weeks were combined into one group, since spike-specific TCR depth and breadth did not differ between the two schedules. Vaccinee samples were obtained from the UK trials COV001 and COV002, which included a single-blind randomized controlled phase 2/3 trial of AZD1222 (ChAdOx1 nCoV-19) in healthy adults. For TCRbeta chain sequencing, PBMC samples from trial participants were taken at day 0 and at day 28 after the second dose.

The sequence came from an adult who received the AZD1222 COVID-19 vaccine. The rearranged segments are TRBV7-9 and TRBJ1-2; the D gene cannot be named for sure. The sequencing used peripheral blood, collected 28 days after the second AZD1222 dose. DNA sequence: TGTGCCAGCAGCTTAATTTCAGGCTATGGCTACACCTTC. This yields the protein CASSLISGYGYTF. Full variable domain (CDR3 extended with the reference TRBV7-9 and TRBJ1-2 proteins): DTGVSQNPRHKITKRGQNVTFRCDPISEHNRLYWYRQTLGQGPEFLTYFQNEAQLEKSRLLSDRFSAERPKGSFSTLEIQRTEQGDSAMYLCASSLISGYGYTFGSGTRLTVV.